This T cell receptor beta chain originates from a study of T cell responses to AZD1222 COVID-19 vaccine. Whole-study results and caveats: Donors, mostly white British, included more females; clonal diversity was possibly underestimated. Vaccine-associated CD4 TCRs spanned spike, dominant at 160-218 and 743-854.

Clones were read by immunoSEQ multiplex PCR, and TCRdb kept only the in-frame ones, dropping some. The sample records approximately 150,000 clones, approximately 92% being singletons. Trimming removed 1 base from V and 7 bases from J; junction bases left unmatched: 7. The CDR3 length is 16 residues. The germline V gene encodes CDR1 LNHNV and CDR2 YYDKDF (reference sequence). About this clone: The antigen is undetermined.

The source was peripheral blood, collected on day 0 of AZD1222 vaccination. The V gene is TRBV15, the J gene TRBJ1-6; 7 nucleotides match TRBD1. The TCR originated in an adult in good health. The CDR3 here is CATSRVRDRGNSPLHF. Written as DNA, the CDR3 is TGTGCCACCAGCAGAGTTCGGGACAGAGGAAATTCACCCCTCCACTTT. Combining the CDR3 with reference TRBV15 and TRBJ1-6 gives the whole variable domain DAMVIQNPRYQVTQFGKPVTLSCSQTLNHNVMYWYQQKSSQAPKLLFHYYDKDFNNEADTPDNFQSRRPNTSFCFLDIRSPGLGDTAMYLCATSRVRDRGNSPLHFGNGTRLTVT.